A single sample gave rise to the 3 T cell receptor beta chains below, sequenced in a study of OX40 agonist ivuxolimab in advanced cancers. The repertoire was sequenced with immunoSEQ multiplex PCR; TCRdb's copy has only in-frame clones and lacks some. The data hold tens of thousands of clones, with around 90% observed a single time. Specimen: CD4+ or CD8+ T cells sorted from blood, collected in a trial of the OX40 agonist ivuxolimab. Source of these receptors: an adult with an advanced solid tumor such as melanoma, head and neck, liver or kidney cancer.

The chain couples TRBV11-2 to TRBJ2-4; possible D gene TRBD1, 5 bases. This CDR3 region has 16 residues. Trimming removed 3 bases from V and 1 base from J, with 13 bases in between. Germline V lookup: CDR1 SGHAT, CDR2 FQNNGV. This CDR3 is CASSLDAGLAKNIQYF. The CDR3 coding sequence is TGTGCCAGCAGCTTGGATGCAGGGTTGGCCAAAAACATTCAGTACTTC.

The chain couples TRBV18 to TRBJ2-1; no clear D gene. The CDR3 sequence is 15 residues long. Trimming removed 3 bases at V and 0 bases at J, with 9 bases between. Germline CDR1 and CDR2: KGHSH and LQKENI. The CDR3: CASSPDRSSYNEQFF. In DNA, the CDR3 is TGTGCCAGCTCACCCGACCGTAGCTCCTACAATGAGCAGTTCTTC.

This clone showed up just a few times. The J gene is TRBJ1-2, the V gene TRBV19; TRBD1 is a possible D gene (6 bases). V lost 1 base to trimming and J lost 2 bases, with 8 bases between them. The CDR3 covers 14 residues. The germline gives CDR1 LNHDA, CDR2 SQIVND (reference sequence). The chain's CDR3 is CASSIGGTNYGYTF. Here the CDR3 DNA reads TGTGCCAGTAGTATAGGCGGGACAAACTATGGCTACACCTTC.